A selection of T cell receptor beta chains follows, all from one sample in a study of technical replicates of blood from a few donors. The repertoire was sequenced with immunoSEQ multiplex PCR; TCRdb's copy has only in-frame clones and lacks some. The sample has 50,000 to 70,000 clones; 85% to 95% are singletons. The sample was PBMCs. The source is a human donor in good health. Some clones in this sample may be carry-over from other donors' samples. Each CDR3 is given with its conserved first and last residue. The order of the fields is CDR3 length, V gene, clone size, CDR3 protein. Clone size, where shown, is once, few, many, or a class for clones that have expanded.

>16|TRBV4-3|few
CASSQAQGASNTEAFF
>14|TRBV10-2|.
CASSVVRINSPLHF
>12|TRBV30|.
CAWSVTSGEQYF
>17|TRBV9|.
CASSALRDRGPNYGYTF
>14|TRBV6-6|.
CASSVREPNQPQHF
>14|TRBV7-2|.
CASSTGFSGSPLHF
>13|TRBV7-9|.
CASSKGQGWVLTF
>14|TRBV11-3|.
CASSQWGENNEQYF
>13|TRBV29-1|.
CSVAGTAHEKLFF
>15|TRBV4-3|.
CASSQEWGGTNGYTF
>13|TRBV30|.
CAWSGVLAGEQYF
>17|TRBV4-1|.
CASSLGGTGAGTGELFF
>15|TRBV7-2|.
CASSLEGSGSGGYTF
>15|TRBV5-1|.
CASSPTGQFYNEQFF
>15|TRBV4-1|.
CASSQGRGSSYEQYF
>16|TRBV4-2|.
CASSQGGLAVDNEQFF
>15|TRBV7-9|.
CASSLAGGEGTEAFF
>15|TRBV7-9|.
CASSPPGTVTYEQYF
>15|TRBV6-5|.
CASSYSNRGTHEQFF
>13|TRBV7-2|.
CASSLGTNYEQYF
>13|TRBV5-4|.
CASSLWGEETQYF
>13|TRBV7-2|.
CASTNKGRAEAFF